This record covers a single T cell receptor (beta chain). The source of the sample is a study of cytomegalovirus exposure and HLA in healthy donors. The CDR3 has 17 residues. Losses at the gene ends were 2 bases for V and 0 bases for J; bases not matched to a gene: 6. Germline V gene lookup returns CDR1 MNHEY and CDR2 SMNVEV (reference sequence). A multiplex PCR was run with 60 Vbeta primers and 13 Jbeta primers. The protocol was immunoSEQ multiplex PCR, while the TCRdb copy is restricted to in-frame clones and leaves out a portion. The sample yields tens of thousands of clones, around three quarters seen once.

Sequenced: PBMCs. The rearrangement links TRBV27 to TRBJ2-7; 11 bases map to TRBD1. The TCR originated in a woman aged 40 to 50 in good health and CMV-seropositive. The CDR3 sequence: CASSLHRDRGDSYEQYF. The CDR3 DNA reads TGTGCCAGCAGTTTACATCGGGACAGGGGGGACTCCTACGAGCAGTACTTC.